The 25 T cell receptor beta chains given below trace back to one sample, sequenced in a study of cytomegalovirus exposure and HLA in healthy donors. With 60 Vbeta and 13 Jbeta primers, the PCR was carried out. Produced via immunoSEQ multiplex PCR; TCRdb's table is partial and in-frame only. The sample holds about 180,000 clones, around 80% seen once. Material: PBMCs. Every receptor here comes from an older woman in good health and CMV-seropositive.

This clone was counted only a few times. The chain has TRBV5-1 and TRBJ2-2; maybe TRBD2 (6 bases). With 3 bases removed from V and 6 bases from J, the gap between germline ends came to 18 bases. Germline loops: CDR1 SGHRS, CDR2 YFSETQ. The length of the CDR3 is 16 residues. The CDR3 spells CASSSLGGPSSGELFF. In DNA form, the CDR3 reads TGCGCCAGCAGCTCCCTCGGAGGGCCCAGCTCCGGGGAGCTGTTTTTT.

This chain uses TRBV27 with TRBJ1-6; the D is unclear. The CDR3 extends over 14 amino acids. Trimming removed 8 bases from V and 0 bases from J, with 8 bases in between. Germline V CDR1 and CDR2: MNHEY, SMNVEV (reference sequence). The CDR3 bases are TGTGCCAGCGGAGTATACTCCTATAATTCACCCCTCCACTTT. This encodes CASGVYSYNSPLHF.

The chain has TRBV6-5 and TRBJ2-1; D not resolved. Trimming left V 5 bases short and J 8 bases short, with 7 bases between. The CDR3 runs 11 residues. In germline, CDR1 is MNHEY, CDR2 SVGAGI. The CDR3 sequence: CASSSPYEQFF. For the CDR3, the DNA is TGTGCCAGCAGTAGCCCGTATGAGCAGTTCTTC.

The CDR3: CASSGTANYNSPLHF. CDR3 DNA: TGTGCCAGCTCCGGGACAGCAAACTATAATTCACCCCTCCACTTT. The chain joins TRBV13 to TRBJ1-6; 7 bases fit TRBD1. V lost 8 bases to trimming and J lost 3 bases; unmatched junction nucleotides: 7. This CDR3 has 15 amino acids. The germline CDR1 and CDR2 sequences are PRHDT and FYEKMQ (reference sequence).

V is TRBV11-2 and J is TRBJ1-1; 9 nucleotides match TRBD1. CDR1 and CDR2 (germline): SGHAT, FQNNGV. Trimming cost V 4 bases and J 5 bases; bases outside gene matches: 11. The CDR3 has 16 residues. The CDR3 loop reads CASSSYRGPAGTEAFF. The CDR3 bases are TGTGCCAGCAGCTCATACAGGGGGCCGGCGGGTACTGAAGCTTTCTTT.

This sequence joins TRBV19 and TRBJ2-7; 7 nucleotides align to TRBD2. V lost 4 bases to trimming and J lost 5 bases; unmatched junction nucleotides: 8. The CDR3 consists of 14 residues. CDR1 is LNHDA and CDR2 is SQIVND in the germline V gene (reference sequence). The DNA for the CDR3 is TGTGCCAGTAGTAACGTGGGAGGGCCGAACGAGCAGTACTTC. It encodes CASSNVGGPNEQYF. The whole variable domain, filled in from reference TRBV19 and TRBJ2-7, reads DGGITQSPKYLFRKEGQNVTLSCEQNLNHDAMYWYRQDPGQGLRLIYYSQIVNDFQKGDIAEGYSVSREKKESFPLTVTSAQKNPTAFYLCASSNVGGPNEQYFGPGTRLTVT.

This clone has just a few counts. V and J are TRBV27 and TRBJ2-7; D is possibly TRBD2 (5 bases). Germline V gene data show CDR1 as MNHEY and CDR2 as SMNVEV (reference sequence). V lost 6 bases to trimming and J lost 5 bases, with 14 bases between them. The CDR3 is 13 residues long. The CDR3 bases are TGTGCCAGCAGCCGGCCGGGGTTCCACGAGCAGTACTTC. It is translated as CASSRPGFHEQYF.

V is TRBV6-1 and J is TRBJ1-4; D unresolved. CDR1 and CDR2 from the germline V gene are MNHNS and SASEGT. V was clipped by 9 bases and J by 0 bases, with 8 bases between them. CDR3 length: 13 amino acids. This CDR3 reads CASLRATNEKLFF. Here the CDR3 DNA reads TGTGCCAGTCTGCGCGCAACTAATGAAAAACTGTTTTTT.

The rearrangement links TRBV21-1 to TRBJ1-5; the table assigns TRBD1, which was not confirmed against the DNA. TRBV21-1 corresponds to a pseudogene. This CDR3 spans 15 amino acids. The CDR3 region is CANLPPGRGHQPQHF. DNA for the CDR3: TGTGCCAACCTTCCCCCGGGCAGGGGACATCAGCCCCAGCATTTT.

V and J are TRBV30 and TRBJ1-3, with D uncertain. Trimming stripped 8 bases from V and 3 bases from J, with 11 bases between. Germline V CDR1 and CDR2: GTSNPN, SVGIG (reference sequence). There are 12 residues in the CDR3. For the CDR3, the DNA is TGTGCCGGATATGGAGGTGGAAACACCATATATTTT. It specifies CAGYGGGNTIYF.

This clone appeared once. The rearrangement uses TRBV28 and TRBJ2-3; D call uncertain. Germline V gene data show CDR1 as MDHEN and CDR2 as SYDVKM. This CDR3 spans 12 amino acids. The ends were cut back, 5 bases at V and 5 bases at J, with 8 bases in the middle. CDR3: CASSLRIDTQYF. The CDR3 DNA sequence: TGTGCCAGCAGTCTCAGAATAGATACGCAGTATTTT. Looking up the rest from reference TRBV28 and TRBJ2-3 gives the full variable domain: DVKVTQSSRYLVKRTGEKVFLECVQDMDHENMFWYRQDPGLGLRLIYFSYDVKMKEKGDIPEGYSVSREKKERFSLILESASTNQTSMYLCASSLRIDTQYFGPGTRLTVL.

This chain uses TRBV2 with TRBJ1-3; D unresolved. V was cut by 6 bases and J by 8 bases, with 8 bases left in between. Germline CDR1 and CDR2: SNHLY and FYNNEI. The CDR3 loop spans 11 amino acids. The CDR3 nucleotides are TGTGCCAGCAGCGGAGATTACACCATATATTTT. It yields the protein CASSGDYTIYF.

This chain links TRBV9 with TRBJ2-3, with a possible D match to TRBD1 (5 bases). Looked up from germline, CDR1 is SGDLS and CDR2 is YYNGEE. Trimming shortened V by 0 bases and J by 2 bases, and 22 bases separated the two germline ends. This CDR3 contains 19 residues. The CDR3: CASSVGSTASFGFTDTQYF. The CDR3 DNA is TGTGCCAGCAGCGTAGGCTCGACAGCCAGCTTCGGCTTCACAGATACGCAGTATTTT.

As to this clone: Mismatch with germline at one junction end may stem from a read error. The V call is TRBV4-3, the J call TRBJ2-7, with TRBD1 matching over 10 bases. Germline V gene lookup returns CDR1 LGHNA and CDR2 YSLEER. This CDR3 has 15 residues. The CDR3 protein is CASSQDGTGAREQCF. CDR3 coding DNA: TGCGCCAGCAGCCAAGATGGGACAGGGGCGCGCGAGCAGTGCTTC.

The chain uses TRBV30 and TRBJ1-2, with 12 bases aligning to TRBD1. Per the germline V gene, CDR1 is GTSNPN and CDR2 is SVGIG (reference sequence). J lost 2 bases, V lost 0 bases, and 1 base had no gene match. The CDR3 has 15 residues. CDR3 in amino acids: CAWSVGTGGNYGYTF. In DNA form, the CDR3 reads TGTGCCTGGAGTGTAGGGACAGGGGGCAACTATGGCTACACCTTC.

The chain recombines TRBV9 with TRBJ1-2; TRBD1 matches 8 bases. Losses at the gene ends were 0 bases for V and 8 bases for J; bases not matched to a gene: 9. CDR3 size: 15 residues. Germline loops: CDR1 SGDLS, CDR2 YYNGEE. The CDR3 sequence is CASSVGGRGQLGYTF. For the CDR3, the DNA is TGTGCCAGCAGCGTAGGCGGCAGGGGGCAGTTAGGCTACACCTTC.

This CDR3 reads CASSFDRATNEKLFF. CDR3 nucleotide sequence: TGTGCCAGCTCGTTCGACAGGGCGACTAATGAAAAACTGTTTTTT. This sequence joins TRBV18 and TRBJ1-4, with 7 bases that match TRBD1. Germline-derived CDR1 and CDR2 are KGHSH and LQKENI. V was clipped by 6 bases and J by 2 bases; unmatched bases: 6. The CDR3 runs to 15 residues.

The table lists this clone with a few counts. CDR3 sequence (DNA): TGTGCCAGCAGTGACTCCACTAGCGGGTACAATGAGCAGTTCTTC. It codes for CASSDSTSGYNEQFF. This chain uses TRBV6-4 with TRBJ2-1, with 9 bases fitting TRBD2. This CDR3 region has 15 residues. V lost 0 bases, J lost 4 bases, and 1 base stayed unmatched. Germline V gene sequence: CDR1 MRHNA, CDR2 SNTAGT.

This chain links TRBV19 with TRBJ1-3; D possibly corresponds to TRBD1 (5 bases). Germline V lookup: CDR1 LNHDA, CDR2 SQIVND (reference sequence). The V end lost 9 bases, the J end lost 0 bases, and 18 bases lay between the germline ends. The CDR3 is 16 residues long. CDR3 sequence: CASRHPGLNSGNTIYF. CDR3 nucleotides: TGTGCCAGCCGCCATCCGGGACTAAACTCTGGAAACACCATATATTTT.

The V and J genes are TRBV5-5 and TRBJ2-7, with TRBD2 matching over 11 bases. V was clipped by 3 bases and J by 3 bases; unmatched bases: 5. CDR1 SGHKS and CDR2 YYEKEE come from the germline V gene (reference sequence). The CDR3 loop spans 15 amino acids. The CDR3 loop reads CASSSGLAEHYEQYF. The CDR3 nucleotides read TGTGCCAGCAGCTCGGGACTAGCGGAACACTACGAGCAGTACTTC.

Details on this clone: One junction end disagrees with the germline gene, perhaps due to a read error. The chain links TRBV27 to TRBJ2-6, with 11 bases lining up with TRBD2. This CDR3 comprises 15 residues. The germline V gene has CDR1 MNHEY and CDR2 SMNVEV (reference sequence). CDR3 nucleotide sequence: TGTGCCAGCGGACTAGCGGGCTCTGGGGCCAACGGCCTGACTTTC. Translating gives CASGLAGSGANGLTF.

Comments on this clone: One junction end disagrees with the germline gene, perhaps due to a read error. The chain couples TRBV2 to TRBJ2-6; weak D call: TRBD2 (7 bases). Per germline, CDR1 SNHLY and CDR2 FYNNEI. This CDR3 is built from 15 residues. DNA for the CDR3: TGTGCCATCGGGGGGCAGACCTCTGGGGCCAACGGCCTGACTTTC. It is translated as CAIGGQTSGANGLTF. The complete variable domain, with remaining parts taken from reference TRBV2 and TRBJ2-6, reads EPEVTQTPSHQVTQMGQEVILRCVPISNHLYFYWYRQILGQKVEFLVSFYNNEISEKSEIFDDQFSVERPDGSNFTLKIRSTKLEDSAMYFCAIGGQTSGANGLTFGAGSRLTVL.

The rearrangement links TRBV6-1 to TRBJ1-4; D gene unclear. The CDR3 loop spans 14 amino acids. V lost 7 bases, J lost 0 bases, and 9 bases lay in between. Germline V gives CDR1 MNHNS, CDR2 SASEGT. CDR3 nucleotides: TGTGCCAGCAATACAGCTGCAACTAATGAAAAACTGTTTTTT. It is translated as CASNTAATNEKLFF.

The chain links TRBV19 to TRBJ2-1, with 8 bases fitting TRBD1. CDR3 size: 14 residues. Germline V gene sequence: CDR1 LNHDA, CDR2 SQIVND (reference sequence). V gave up 5 bases and J gave up 8 bases; unmatched junction bases: 8. The chain's CDR3 is CASSFRQGMDEQFF. Written as DNA, the CDR3 is TGTGCCAGTAGTTTCCGACAGGGGATGGATGAGCAGTTCTTC.

The CDR3 DNA is TGTGCCTGGAGTCCCGGGAGCGCGGAGACCCAGTACTTC. Translated, it gives CAWSPGSAETQYF. This chain connects TRBV30 to TRBJ2-5, with a possible D match to TRBD2 (6 bases). Germline CDR1 reads GTSNPN; CDR2 reads SVGIG (reference sequence). V was shortened by 2 bases and J by 5 bases, with 12 bases between the two germline ends. This CDR3 region has 13 residues. Full variable domain (outside the CDR3, taken from reference TRBV30 and TRBJ2-5): SQTIHQWPATLVQPVGSPLSLECTVEGTSNPNLYWYRQAAGRGLQLLFYSVGIGQISSEVPQNLSASRPQDRQFILSSKKLLLSDSGFYLCAWSPGSAETQYFGPGTRLLVL.